This T cell receptor beta chain was retrieved from a study of control samples from healthy donors and cancer patients. With 3 bases clipped from V and 11 bases from J, the junction kept 24 bases outside the gene matches. Germline CDR1 is DFQATT and CDR2 is SNEGSKA (reference sequence). CDR3 length: 18 amino acids. Data came from immunoSEQ multiplex PCR; TCRdb stores just in-frame clones and leaves some out. In the table there are about 120,000 clones, approximately 90% of which are singletons. Sequencing was done on a sample of PBMCs. The receptor was derived from a woman in her 50s with colorectal cancer. V is TRBV20-1 and J is TRBJ1-4; 7 nucleotides agree with TRBD1. CDR3 in amino acids: CSASLGQGDPKYFGKLFF. For the CDR3, the DNA is TGCAGTGCTAGTCTCGGGCAGGGGGATCCGAAATACTTCGGGAAACTGTTTTTT.